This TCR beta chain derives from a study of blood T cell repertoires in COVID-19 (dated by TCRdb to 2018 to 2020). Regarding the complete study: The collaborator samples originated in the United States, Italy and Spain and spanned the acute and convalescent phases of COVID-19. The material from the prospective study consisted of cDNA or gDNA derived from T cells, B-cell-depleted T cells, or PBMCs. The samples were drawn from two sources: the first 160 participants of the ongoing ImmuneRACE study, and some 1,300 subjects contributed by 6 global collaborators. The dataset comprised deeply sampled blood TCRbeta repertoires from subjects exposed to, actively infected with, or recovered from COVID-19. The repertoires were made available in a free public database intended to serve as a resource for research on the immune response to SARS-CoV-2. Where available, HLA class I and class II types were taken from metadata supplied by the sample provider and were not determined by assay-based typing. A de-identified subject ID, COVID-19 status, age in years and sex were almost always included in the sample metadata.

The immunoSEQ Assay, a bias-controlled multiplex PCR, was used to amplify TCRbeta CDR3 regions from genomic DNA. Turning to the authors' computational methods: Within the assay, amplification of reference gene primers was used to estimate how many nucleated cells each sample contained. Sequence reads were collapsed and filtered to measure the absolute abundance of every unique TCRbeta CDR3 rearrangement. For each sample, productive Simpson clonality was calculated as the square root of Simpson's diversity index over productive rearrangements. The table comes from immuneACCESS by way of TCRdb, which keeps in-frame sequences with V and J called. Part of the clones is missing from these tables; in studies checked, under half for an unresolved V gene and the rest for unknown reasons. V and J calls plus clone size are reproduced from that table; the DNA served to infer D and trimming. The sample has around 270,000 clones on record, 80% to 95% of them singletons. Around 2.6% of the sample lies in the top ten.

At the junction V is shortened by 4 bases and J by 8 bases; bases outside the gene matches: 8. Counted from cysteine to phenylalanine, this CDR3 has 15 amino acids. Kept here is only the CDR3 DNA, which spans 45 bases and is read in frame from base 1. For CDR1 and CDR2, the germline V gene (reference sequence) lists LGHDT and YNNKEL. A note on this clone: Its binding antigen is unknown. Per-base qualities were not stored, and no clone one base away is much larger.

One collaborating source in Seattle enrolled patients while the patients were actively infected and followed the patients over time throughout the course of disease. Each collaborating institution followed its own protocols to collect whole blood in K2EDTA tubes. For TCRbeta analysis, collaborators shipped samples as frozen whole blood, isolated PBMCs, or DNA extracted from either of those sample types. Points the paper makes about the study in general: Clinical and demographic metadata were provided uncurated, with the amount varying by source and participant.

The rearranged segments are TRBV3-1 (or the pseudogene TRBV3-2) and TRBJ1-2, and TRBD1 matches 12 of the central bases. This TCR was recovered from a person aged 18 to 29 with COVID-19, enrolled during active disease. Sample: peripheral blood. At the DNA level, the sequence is TGTGCCAGCAGCCGCGGGACAGGGGGCTCGTACGGCTACACCTTC. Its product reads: CASSRGTGGSYGYTF.